The source of this T cell receptor beta chain is a study of identical twins' blood T cells. TCRdb processed the 5' RACE reads anew with MiXCR; each CDR3 protein has one entry. The sample records around 380,000 distinct CDR3 sequences, under 30% being singletons. This clonotype was recorded a few times. J gave up 2 bases and V 6 bases, and 7 bases lay outside the gene matches. The CDR3 is made up of 15 amino acids. Germline CDR1 and CDR2: MNHEY and SVGEGT. This chain uses TRBV6-2 or TRBV6-3 with TRBJ1-5, with TRBD1 identical over 7 bases. Input material: PBMCs. The clonotype comes from a woman between 18 and 55 years old in good health. CDR3 in DNA: TGTGCCAGCAGACAGACGGGACAGCGCAATCAGCCCCAGCATTTT. Encoded protein: CASRQTGQRNQPQHF.